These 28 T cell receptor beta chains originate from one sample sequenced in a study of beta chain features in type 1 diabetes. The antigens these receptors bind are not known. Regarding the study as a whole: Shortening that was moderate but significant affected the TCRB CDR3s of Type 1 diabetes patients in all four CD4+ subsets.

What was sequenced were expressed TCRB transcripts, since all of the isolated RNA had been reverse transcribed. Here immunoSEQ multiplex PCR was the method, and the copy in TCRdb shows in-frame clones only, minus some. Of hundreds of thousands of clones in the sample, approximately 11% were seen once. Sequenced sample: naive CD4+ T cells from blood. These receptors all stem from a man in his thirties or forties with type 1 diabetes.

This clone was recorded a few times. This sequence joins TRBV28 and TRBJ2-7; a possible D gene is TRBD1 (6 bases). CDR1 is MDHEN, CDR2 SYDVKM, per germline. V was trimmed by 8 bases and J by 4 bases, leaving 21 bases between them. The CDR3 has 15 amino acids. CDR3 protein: CASGTPGPAAYEQYF. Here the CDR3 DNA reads TGTGCCAGCGGGACACCCGGGCCCGCCGCATACGAGCAGTACTTC.

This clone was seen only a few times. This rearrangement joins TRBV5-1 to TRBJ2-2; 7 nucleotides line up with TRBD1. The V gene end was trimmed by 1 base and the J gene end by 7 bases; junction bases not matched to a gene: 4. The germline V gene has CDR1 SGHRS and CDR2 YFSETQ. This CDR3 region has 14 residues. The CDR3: CASSLTGANGELFF. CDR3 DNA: TGCGCCAGCAGCTTGACAGGGGCGAACGGGGAGCTGTTTTTT.

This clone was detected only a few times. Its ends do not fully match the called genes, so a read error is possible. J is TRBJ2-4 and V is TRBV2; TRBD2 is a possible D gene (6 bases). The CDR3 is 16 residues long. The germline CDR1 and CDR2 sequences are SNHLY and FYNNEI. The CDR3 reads CASSSWGEAPKKIQYF. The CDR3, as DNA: TGTGCCAGCAGTAGCTGGGGGGAGGCACCCAAAAAAATTCAGTACTTC.

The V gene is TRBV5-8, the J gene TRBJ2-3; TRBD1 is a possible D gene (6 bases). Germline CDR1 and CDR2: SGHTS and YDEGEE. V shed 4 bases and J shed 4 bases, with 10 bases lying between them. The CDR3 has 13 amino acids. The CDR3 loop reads CASSNDRPDTQYF. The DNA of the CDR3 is TGTGCCAGCAGCAACGACAGGCCAGATACGCAGTATTTT.

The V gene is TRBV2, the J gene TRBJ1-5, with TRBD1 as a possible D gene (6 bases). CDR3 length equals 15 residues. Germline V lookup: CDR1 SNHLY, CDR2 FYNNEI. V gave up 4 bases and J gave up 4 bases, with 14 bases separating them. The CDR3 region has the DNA TGTGCCAGCAGTGGGTGGCAGGGGACGAATCAGCCCCAGCATTTT. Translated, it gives CASSGWQGTNQPQHF.

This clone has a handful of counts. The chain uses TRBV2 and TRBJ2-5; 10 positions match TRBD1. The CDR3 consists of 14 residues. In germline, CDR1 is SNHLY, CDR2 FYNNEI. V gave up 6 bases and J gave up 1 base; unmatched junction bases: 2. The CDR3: CASRRTGGQETQYF. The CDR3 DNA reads TGTGCCAGCAGACGGACAGGGGGCCAAGAGACCCAGTACTTC.

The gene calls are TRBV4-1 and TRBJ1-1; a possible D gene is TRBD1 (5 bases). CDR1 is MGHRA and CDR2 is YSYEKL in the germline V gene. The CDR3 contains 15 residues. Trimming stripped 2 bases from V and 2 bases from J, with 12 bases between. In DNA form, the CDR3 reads TGCGCCAGCAGCCAAATACGGCAGGGAAACACTGAAGCTTTCTTT. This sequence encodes CASSQIRQGNTEAFF.

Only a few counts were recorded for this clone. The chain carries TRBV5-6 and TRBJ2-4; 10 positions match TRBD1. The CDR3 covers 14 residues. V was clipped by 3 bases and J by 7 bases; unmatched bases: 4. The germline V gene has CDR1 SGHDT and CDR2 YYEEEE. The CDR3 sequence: CASSSPGQGNIQYF. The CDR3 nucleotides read TGTGCCAGCAGCTCACCGGGACAGGGGAACATTCAGTACTTC.

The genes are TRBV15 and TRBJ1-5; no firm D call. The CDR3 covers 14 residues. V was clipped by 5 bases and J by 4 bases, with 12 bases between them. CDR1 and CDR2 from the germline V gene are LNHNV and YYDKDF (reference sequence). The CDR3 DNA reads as TGTGCCACCAGCCATAGGCTCGGGAATCAGCCCCAGCATTTT. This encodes CATSHRLGNQPQHF.

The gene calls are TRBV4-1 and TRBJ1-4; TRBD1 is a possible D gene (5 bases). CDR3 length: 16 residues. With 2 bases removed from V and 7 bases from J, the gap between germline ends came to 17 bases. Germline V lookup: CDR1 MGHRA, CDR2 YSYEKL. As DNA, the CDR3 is TGCGCCAGCAGCCAAACTCTGACAGTCTTGGCTGAAAAACTGTTTTTT. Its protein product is CASSQTLTVLAEKLFF.

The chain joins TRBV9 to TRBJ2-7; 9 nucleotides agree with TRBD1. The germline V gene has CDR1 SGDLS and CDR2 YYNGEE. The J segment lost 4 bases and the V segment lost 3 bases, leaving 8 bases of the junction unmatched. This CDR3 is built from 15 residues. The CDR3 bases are TGTGCCAGCAGCGCGGGACAGGGTTACGGATACGAGCAGTACTTC. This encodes CASSAGQGYGYEQYF.

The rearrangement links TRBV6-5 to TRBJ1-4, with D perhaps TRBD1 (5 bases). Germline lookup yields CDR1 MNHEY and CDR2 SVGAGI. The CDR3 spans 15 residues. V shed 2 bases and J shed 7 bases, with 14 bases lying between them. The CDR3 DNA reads TGTGCCAGCAGTTACCGATCCGGCAGGGCTGAAAAACTGTTTTTT. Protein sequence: CASSYRSGRAEKLFF.

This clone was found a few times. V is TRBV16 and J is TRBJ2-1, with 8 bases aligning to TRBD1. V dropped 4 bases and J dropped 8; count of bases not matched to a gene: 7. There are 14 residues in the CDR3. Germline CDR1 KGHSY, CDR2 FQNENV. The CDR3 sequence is CASSRRQGLHEQFF. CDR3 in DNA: TGTGCCAGCAGCCGAAGACAGGGGTTGCATGAGCAGTTCTTC.

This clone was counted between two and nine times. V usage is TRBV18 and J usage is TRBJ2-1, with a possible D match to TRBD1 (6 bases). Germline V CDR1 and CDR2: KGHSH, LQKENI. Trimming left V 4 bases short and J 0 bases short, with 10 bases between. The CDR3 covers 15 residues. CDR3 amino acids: CASSRGGLSYNEQFF. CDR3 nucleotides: TGTGCCAGCTCACGTGGGGGCCTCTCCTACAATGAGCAGTTCTTC. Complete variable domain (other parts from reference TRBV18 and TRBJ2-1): NAGVMQNPRHLVRRRGQEARLRCSPMKGHSHVYWYRQLPEEGLKFMVYLQKENIIDESGMPKERFSAEFPKEGPSILRIQQVVRGDSAAYFCASSRGGLSYNEQFFGPGTRLTVL.

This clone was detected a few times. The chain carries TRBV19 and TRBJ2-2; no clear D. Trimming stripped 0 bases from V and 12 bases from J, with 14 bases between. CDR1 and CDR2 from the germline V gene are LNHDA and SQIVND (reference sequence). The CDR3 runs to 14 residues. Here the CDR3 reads CASSIDLSSRQLFF. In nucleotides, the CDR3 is TGTGCCAGTAGTATAGATCTATCGTCGCGTCAGCTGTTTTTT.

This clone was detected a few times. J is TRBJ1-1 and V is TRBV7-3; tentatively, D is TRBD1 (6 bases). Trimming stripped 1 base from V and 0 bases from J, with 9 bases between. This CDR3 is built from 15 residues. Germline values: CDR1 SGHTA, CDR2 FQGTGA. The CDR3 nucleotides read TGTGCCAGCAGCTTAAAGGGGGGGATGAACACTGAAGCTTTCTTT. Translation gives CASSLKGGMNTEAFF.

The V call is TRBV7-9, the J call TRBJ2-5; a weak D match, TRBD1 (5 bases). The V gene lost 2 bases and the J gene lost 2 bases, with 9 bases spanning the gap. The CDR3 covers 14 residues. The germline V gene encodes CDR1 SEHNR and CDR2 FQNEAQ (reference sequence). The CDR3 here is CASSLIWTQETQYF. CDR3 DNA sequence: TGTGCCAGCAGCTTAATATGGACACAAGAGACCCAGTACTTC.

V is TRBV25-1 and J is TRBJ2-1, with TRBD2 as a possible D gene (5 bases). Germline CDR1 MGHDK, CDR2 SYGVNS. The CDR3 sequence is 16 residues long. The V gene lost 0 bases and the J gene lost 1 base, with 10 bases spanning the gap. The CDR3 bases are TGTGCCAGCAGTGAATATGGGAGTAAATCCTACAATGAGCAGTTCTTC. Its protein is CASSEYGSKSYNEQFF.

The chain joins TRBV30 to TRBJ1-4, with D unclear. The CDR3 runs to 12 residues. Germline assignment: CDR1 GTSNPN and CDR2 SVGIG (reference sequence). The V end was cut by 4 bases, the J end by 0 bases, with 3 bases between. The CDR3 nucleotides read TGTGCCTGGACAACAACTAATGAAAAACTGTTTTTT. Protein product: CAWTTTNEKLFF.

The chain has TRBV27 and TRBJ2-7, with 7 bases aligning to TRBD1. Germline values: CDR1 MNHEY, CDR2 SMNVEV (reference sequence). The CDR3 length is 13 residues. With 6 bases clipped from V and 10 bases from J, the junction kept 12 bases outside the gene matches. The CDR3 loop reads CASSTWDRRRQYF. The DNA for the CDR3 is TGTGCCAGCAGCACTTGGGACAGACGACGACAGTACTTC.

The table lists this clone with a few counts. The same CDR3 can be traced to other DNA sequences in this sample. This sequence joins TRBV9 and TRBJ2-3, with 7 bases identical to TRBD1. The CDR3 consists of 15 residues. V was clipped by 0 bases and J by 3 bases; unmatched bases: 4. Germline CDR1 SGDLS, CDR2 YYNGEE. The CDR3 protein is CASSVASGGTDTQYF. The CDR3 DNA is TGTGCCAGCAGCGTAGCGTCAGGGGGAACAGATACGCAGTATTTT.

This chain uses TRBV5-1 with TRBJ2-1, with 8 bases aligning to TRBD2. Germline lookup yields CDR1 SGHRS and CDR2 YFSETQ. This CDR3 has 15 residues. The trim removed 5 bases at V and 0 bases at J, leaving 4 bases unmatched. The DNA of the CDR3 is TGCGCCAGCAGGTTAGCGGGGACCTCCTACAATGAGCAGTTCTTC. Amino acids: CASRLAGTSYNEQFF. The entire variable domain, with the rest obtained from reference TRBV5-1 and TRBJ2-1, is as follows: KAGVTQTPRYLIKTRGQQVTLSCSPISGHRSVSWYQQTPGQGLQFLFEYFSETQRNKGNFPGRFSGRQFSNSRSEMNVSTLELGDSALYLCASRLAGTSYNEQFFGPGTRLTVL.

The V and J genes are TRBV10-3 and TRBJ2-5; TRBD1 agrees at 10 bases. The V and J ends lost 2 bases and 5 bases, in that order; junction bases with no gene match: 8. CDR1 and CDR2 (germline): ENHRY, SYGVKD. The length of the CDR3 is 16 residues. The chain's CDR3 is CAISERDRGVGETQYF. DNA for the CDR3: TGTGCCATCAGTGAGAGGGACAGGGGTGTAGGGGAGACCCAGTACTTC.

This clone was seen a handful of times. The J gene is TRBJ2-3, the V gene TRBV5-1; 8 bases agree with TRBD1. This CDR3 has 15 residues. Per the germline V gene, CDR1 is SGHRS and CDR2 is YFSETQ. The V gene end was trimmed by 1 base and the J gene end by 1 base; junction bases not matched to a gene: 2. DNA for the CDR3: TGCGCCAGCAGCTTGCAGGGGGCCCGCACAGATACGCAGTATTTT. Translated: CASSLQGARTDTQYF.

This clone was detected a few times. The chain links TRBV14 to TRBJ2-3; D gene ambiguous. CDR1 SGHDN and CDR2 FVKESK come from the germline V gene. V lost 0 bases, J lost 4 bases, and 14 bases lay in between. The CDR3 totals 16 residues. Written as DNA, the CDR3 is TGTGCCAGCAGCCAAGAGACGAGGAGAGCTCCAGATACGCAGTATTTT. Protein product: CASSQETRRAPDTQYF.

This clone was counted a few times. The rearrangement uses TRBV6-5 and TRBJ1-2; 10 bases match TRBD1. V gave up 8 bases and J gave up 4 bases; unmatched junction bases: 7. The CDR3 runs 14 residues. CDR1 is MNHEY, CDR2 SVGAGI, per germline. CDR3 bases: TGTGCCAGCGGCACCCGGGACAGGGGCTATGGCTACACCTTC. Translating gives CASGTRDRGYGYTF.

CDR3 nucleotide sequence: TGTGCCAGCAGCTTCCGAGAGAGCTCCTACAATGAGCAGTTCTTC. It translates to CASSFRESSYNEQFF. The chain employs TRBV5-4 and TRBJ2-1; no firm D call. Germline CDR1 SGHNT, CDR2 YYREEE (reference sequence). The CDR3 extends over 15 amino acids. V lost 2 bases and J 0 bases, leaving 9 bases between the germline ends.

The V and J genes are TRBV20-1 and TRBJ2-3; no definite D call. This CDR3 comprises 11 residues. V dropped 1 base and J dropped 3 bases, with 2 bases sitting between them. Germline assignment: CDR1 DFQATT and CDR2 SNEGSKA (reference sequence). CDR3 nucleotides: TGCAGTGCTAGAGCTACAGATACGCAGTATTTT. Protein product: CSARATDTQYF.